The T cell receptor (beta chain) under discussion was sequenced for a study of OX40 agonist ivuxolimab in advanced cancers. On this clone itself: Its antigen is unidentified.

Germline V gene sequence: CDR1 MDHEN, CDR2 SYDVKM. The CDR3 sequence is 15 residues long. Trimming removed 11 bases from V and 0 bases from J, with 18 bases in between. Broader study findings: Certain nonresponders additionally had low normalized T-cell clonal expansion. Partial responders at 0.1-3.0 mg/kg had among the lowest clonal expansion. In general, CD8+ T cells held more expanded clones than CD4+ did, on average.

The data were produced by immunoSEQ multiplex PCR, yet TCRdb's version contains in-frame clones alone and is incomplete. The sample lists around 100,000 clones; approximately 87% were seen once. Here the sequenced sample was CD4+ or CD8+ T cells sorted from blood, taken in a trial of the OX40 agonist ivuxolimab. V usage is TRBV28 and J usage is TRBJ2-3, with TRBD2 as a possible D gene (6 bases). The clonotype comes from an adult with an advanced solid tumor such as melanoma, head and neck, liver or kidney cancer. The CDR3 region has the DNA TGTGCCGGGGCTAGAGGCGGGACTAGCACAGATACGCAGTATTTT. Translating it yields CAGARGGTSTDTQYF.